What follows is one T cell receptor beta chain and its context. The data are from a study of T cell changes during pregnancy in multiple sclerosis. Assay: immunoSEQ multiplex PCR; the TCRdb copy retains only in-frame clones and omits some. The sample consists of tens of thousands of clones, over 80% of them appearing once. Sequences were derived from peripheral blood, sampled in the third trimester of pregnancy. The receptor was derived from a female donor in good health, enrolled as a control in a pregnancy study.

The CDR3: CASSLGGTGPGQPQHF. CDR3 DNA sequence: TGTGCCAGCAGCTTGGGAGGTACAGGGCCGGGGCAGCCCCAGCATTTT. The chain recombines TRBV5-4 with TRBJ1-5, with D possibly matching TRBD1 (6 bases). Trimming took 0 bases from V and 7 from J, leaving 17 bases between them. The CDR3 spans 16 residues. Germline-derived CDR1 and CDR2 are SGHNT and YYREEE (reference sequence).